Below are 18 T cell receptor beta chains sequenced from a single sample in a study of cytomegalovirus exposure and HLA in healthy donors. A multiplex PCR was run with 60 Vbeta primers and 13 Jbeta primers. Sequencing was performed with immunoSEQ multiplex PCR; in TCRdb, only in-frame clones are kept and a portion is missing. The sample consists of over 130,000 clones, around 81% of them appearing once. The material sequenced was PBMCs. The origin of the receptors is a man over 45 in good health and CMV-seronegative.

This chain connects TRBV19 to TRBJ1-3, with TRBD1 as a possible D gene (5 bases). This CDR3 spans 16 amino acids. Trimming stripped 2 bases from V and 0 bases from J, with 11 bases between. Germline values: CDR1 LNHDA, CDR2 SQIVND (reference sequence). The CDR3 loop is CASSIRTRSSGNTIYF. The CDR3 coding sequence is TGTGCCAGTAGTATACGGACACGTAGCTCTGGAAACACCATATATTTT. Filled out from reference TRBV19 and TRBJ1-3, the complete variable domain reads DGGITQSPKYLFRKEGQNVTLSCEQNLNHDAMYWYRQDPGQGLRLIYYSQIVNDFQKGDIAEGYSVSREKKESFPLTVTSAQKNPTAFYLCASSIRTRSSGNTIYFGEGSWLTVV.

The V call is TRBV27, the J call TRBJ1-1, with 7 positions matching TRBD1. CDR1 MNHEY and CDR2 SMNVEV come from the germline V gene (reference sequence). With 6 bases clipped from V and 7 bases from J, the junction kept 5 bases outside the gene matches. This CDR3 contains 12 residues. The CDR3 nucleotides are TGTGCCAGCAGACGACAGGGCGGTGAAGCTTTCTTT. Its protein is CASRRQGGEAFF.

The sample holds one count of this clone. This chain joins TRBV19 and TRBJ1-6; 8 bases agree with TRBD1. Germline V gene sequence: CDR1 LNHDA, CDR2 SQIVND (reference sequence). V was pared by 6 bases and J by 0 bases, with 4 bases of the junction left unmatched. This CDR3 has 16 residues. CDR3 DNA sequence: TGTGCCAGTAGGGCAACAGGGGGCTCCTATAATTCACCCCTCCACTTT. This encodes CASRATGGSYNSPLHF.

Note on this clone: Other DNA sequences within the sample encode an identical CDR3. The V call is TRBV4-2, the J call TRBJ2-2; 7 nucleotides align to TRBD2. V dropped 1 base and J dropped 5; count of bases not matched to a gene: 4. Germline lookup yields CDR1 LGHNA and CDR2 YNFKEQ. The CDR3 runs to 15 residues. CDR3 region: CASSQVSGGTGELFF. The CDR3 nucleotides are TGTGCCAGCAGCCAAGTCTCCGGGGGGACCGGGGAGCTGTTTTTT.

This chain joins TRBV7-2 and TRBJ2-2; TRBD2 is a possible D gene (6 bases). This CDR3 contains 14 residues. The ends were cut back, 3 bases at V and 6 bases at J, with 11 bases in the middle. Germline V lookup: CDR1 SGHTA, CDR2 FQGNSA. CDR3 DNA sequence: TGTGCCAGCAGCTTTTCCAGGGACTCCGGGGAGCTGTTTTTT. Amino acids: CASSFSRDSGELFF.

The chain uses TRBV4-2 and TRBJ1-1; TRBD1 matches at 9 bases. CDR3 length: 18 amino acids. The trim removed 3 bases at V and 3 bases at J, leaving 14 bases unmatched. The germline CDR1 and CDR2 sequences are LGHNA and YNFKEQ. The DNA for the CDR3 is TGTGCCAGCAGCCATCCCCCGGGACAGGGCTTCTCCCACACTGAAGCTTTCTTT. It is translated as CASSHPPGQGFSHTEAFF.

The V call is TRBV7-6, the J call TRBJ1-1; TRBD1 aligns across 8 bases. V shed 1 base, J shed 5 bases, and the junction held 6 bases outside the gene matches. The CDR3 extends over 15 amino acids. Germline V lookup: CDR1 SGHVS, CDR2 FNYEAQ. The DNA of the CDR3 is TGTGCCAGCAGCTTAGTACCAGGGGGCGAGACTGAAGCTTTCTTT. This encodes CASSLVPGGETEAFF.

The CDR3 nucleotides are TGTGCCTGGAGTAGGGGCAGGGTGGGTCAGCCCCAGCATTTT. This sequence encodes CAWSRGRVGQPQHF. V usage is TRBV30 and J usage is TRBJ1-5; the D gene is possibly TRBD1 (5 bases). Germline CDR1 reads GTSNPN; CDR2 reads SVGIG (reference sequence). V lost 2 bases, J lost 6 bases, and 14 bases lay in between. This CDR3 spans 14 amino acids.

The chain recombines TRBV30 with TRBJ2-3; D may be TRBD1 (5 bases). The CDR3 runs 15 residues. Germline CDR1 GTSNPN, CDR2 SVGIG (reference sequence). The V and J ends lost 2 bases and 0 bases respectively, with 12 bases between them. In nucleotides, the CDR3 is TGTGCCTGGAGTCAGGGCAGGCCTAGCACAGATACGCAGTATTTT. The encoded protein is CAWSQGRPSTDTQYF.

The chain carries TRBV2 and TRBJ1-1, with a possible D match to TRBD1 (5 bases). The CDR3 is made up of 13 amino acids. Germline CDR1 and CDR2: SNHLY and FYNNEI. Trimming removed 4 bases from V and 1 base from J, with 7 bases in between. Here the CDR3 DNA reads TGTGCCAGCAGTGTCCAGGGGAACACTGAAGCTTTCTTT. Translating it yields CASSVQGNTEAFF.

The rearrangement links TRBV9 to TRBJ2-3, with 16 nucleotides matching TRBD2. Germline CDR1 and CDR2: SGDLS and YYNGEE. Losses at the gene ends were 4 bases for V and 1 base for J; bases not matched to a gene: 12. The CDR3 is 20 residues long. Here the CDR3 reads CASSTTIRGTSGGGTDTQYF. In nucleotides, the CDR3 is TGTGCCAGCAGCACGACAATCCGCGGGACTAGCGGGGGGGGCACAGATACGCAGTATTTT. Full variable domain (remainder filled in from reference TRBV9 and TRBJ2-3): DSGVTQTPKHLITATGQRVTLRCSPRSGDLSVYWYQQSLDQGLQFLIQYYNGEERAKGNILERFSAQQFPDLHSELNLSSLELGDSALYFCASSTTIRGTSGGGTDTQYFGPGTRLTVL.

CDR3 coding DNA: TGTGCCAGCAGCCCCCTGGACAGGTATATCGCCGGGGAGCTGTTTTTT. It is translated as CASSPLDRYIAGELFF. The V gene is TRBV4-2, the J gene TRBJ2-2; 7 positions agree with TRBD1. The V and J ends lost 4 bases and 6 bases, in that order; junction bases with no gene match: 11. The CDR3 is made up of 16 amino acids. Germline CDR1 reads LGHNA; CDR2 reads YNFKEQ.

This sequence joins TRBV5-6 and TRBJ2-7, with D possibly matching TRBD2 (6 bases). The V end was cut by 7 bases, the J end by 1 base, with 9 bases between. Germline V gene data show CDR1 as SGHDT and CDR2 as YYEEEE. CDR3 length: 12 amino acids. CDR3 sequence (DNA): TGTGCCAGCGGGGCGGGGTCCTACGAGCAGTACTTC. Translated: CASGAGSYEQYF.

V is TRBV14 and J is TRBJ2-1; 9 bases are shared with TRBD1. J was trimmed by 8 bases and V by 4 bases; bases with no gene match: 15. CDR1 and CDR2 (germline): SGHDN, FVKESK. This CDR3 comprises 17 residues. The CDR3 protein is CASSPHPGQGVNDEQFF. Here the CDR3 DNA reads TGTGCCAGCAGCCCACACCCGGGACAGGGAGTCAACGATGAGCAGTTCTTC.

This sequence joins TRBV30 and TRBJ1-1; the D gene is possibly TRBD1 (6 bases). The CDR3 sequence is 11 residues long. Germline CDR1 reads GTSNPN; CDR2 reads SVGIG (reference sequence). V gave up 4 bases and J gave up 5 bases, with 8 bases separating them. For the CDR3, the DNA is TGTGCCTGGACTAGGGGGACTGAAGCTTTCTTT. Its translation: CAWTRGTEAFF.

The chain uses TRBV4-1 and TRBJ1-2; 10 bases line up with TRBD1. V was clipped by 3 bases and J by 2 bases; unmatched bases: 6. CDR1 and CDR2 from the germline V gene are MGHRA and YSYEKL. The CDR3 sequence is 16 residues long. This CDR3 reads CASSQEGGQGNYGYTF. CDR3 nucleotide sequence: TGCGCCAGCAGCCAGGAGGGGGGACAGGGGAACTATGGCTACACCTTC.

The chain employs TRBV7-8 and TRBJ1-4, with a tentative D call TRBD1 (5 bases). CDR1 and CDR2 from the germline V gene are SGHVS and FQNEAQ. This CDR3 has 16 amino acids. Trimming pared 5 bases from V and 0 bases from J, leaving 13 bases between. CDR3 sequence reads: CASSPRQTPTNEKLFF. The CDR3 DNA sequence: TGTGCCAGCAGCCCACGACAGACCCCAACTAATGAAAAACTGTTTTTT.

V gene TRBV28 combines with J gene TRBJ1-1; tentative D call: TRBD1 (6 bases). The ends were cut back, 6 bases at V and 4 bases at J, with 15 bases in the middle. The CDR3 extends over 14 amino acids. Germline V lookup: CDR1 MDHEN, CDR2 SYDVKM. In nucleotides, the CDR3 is TGTGCCAGCAGGATTAACAGGGAGTCCACTGAAGCTTTCTTT. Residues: CASRINRESTEAFF.